This entry is about one T cell receptor beta chain. This clonotype was seen only once. Its antigen is unknown. Base qualities are not recorded, but no much larger clone differs from it by a single base. A read on its own is weak evidence. This specimen comes from a study of blood T cells in healthy people across ages (dated by TCRdb to the mid-2010s). General notes on the study: Template switching captured roughly one uniquely barcoded TCR beta cDNA molecule per two T cells in model experiments. Age-related changes in TCR beta repertoire diversity were measured in the study by deep sequencing normalized with unique cDNA molecular identifiers. The donors were divided into four age groups: young (average approximately 17 years), middle-aged (approximately 42), aged (around 67) and long-lived (about 80). Donors of different ages were randomly distributed across sequencing lanes to avoid experimental bias. Using the same blood draw, the study looked at two additional independent replicas of 1 million unique cDNA reads for two donors, one aged 18 to 30 and the other aged 80 or older. Paper-wide results and their limitations: Observed TCR beta diversity per million T cells fell roughly linearly with age, and a significant reduction was already apparent by age about 43. The CMV infection status of donors was not known, potentially confounding age-related changes in expanded clonotypes. The percentage of naive T cells measured by flow cytometry correlated strongly with observed TCR beta diversity. Compared with the aged group, the long-lived group had more naive CD4+ T cells, fewer expanded clones and increased TCR diversity, suggesting age selection. Total diversity estimates from one million sequenced T cells were considered lower bounds and underestimates. Since profiling was done on bulk unsorted PBMCs, naive and antigen-experienced compartments could not be conclusively compared.

The roughly 42 donors, aged about 6 to 95 years, were systemically healthy Caucasian individuals from Russia. Each donor gave around 9.5 milliliters of peripheral blood, collected into EDTA-treated Vacutainer tubes. Ficoll-Paque density-gradient centrifugation was used to isolate PBMCs, with at least 6 million obtained per sample. Total RNA was extracted from PBMCs with Trizol reagent, with at least 6 micrograms obtained per sample. For every donor, an aliquot of PBMCs went through flow cytometry to measure the percentages of naive CD45RAhigh/CD27high T cells. The cysteine opens and the phenylalanine closes a CDR3 of 14 amino acids. Only the CDR3 DNA stays, 42 bases, in frame from base 1. V and J are truncated by 8 bases and 2 bases respectively, leaving an intervening sequence of 16 bases. Via the germline V gene, CDR1 is MNHNS and CDR2 SASEGT. Library construction relied on 5' RACE. The sequencer listed for this sample is Illumina HiSeq 2500. A second PCR of about 6 to 12 cycles was run with a J-beta primer mix and a sample-barcoded 5' primer. A unique molecular identifier was introduced onto each TCR beta cDNA molecule by a template-switch 5' adaptor carrying 12 random nucleotides. At least 2.5 million CDR3-containing paired-end reads were obtained from each sample. First-strand cDNA synthesis was performed from all RNA using the Mint cDNA synthesis kit, with priming by a TRBC-specific oligonucleotide. Following uracil-DNA glycosylase treatment, a first 18-cycle PCR with universal primers M1SS and BC2_uni_R was performed on all cDNA. As for the original processing: For normalization, 1 million high-quality reads were randomly selected from each sample, with every read carrying a distinct molecular identifier. Reads sharing molecular identifiers were discarded rather than binned into consensus sequences. CDR3 identification, clonotype clustering and error correction used MiTCR with a Q25 quality threshold and the strictest error-elimination algorithm. A nonparametric unseen species model using Euler transformation provided a lower-bound estimate of total TCR beta diversity. The public reads were reprocessed in TCRdb via fastp at Q25 and MiXCR, keeping in-frame beta chains. Under each unique CDR3 protein, matching rows form one entry showing the most common genes and DNA. TCRdb, rather than the study authors, made the V and J calls. In this sample the table shows more than 650,000 distinct CDR3 sequences, roughly 53% of which occur a single time. About 42% of the sample is held by the ten biggest clonotypes.

The rearranged segments are TRBV6-1 and TRBJ2-7, with a weak D call of TRBD1 (5 bases match). The sequenced sample was blood. This sequence originates from a man older than 75 in good health. The CDR3 region reads CASRRQTYPYEQYF. The DNA sequence is TGTGCCAGCCGGCGACAGACTTATCCCTACGAGCAGTACTTC.